This T cell receptor (beta chain) is drawn from a study of beta chain features in type 1 diabetes. Expressed TCRB transcripts were sequenced, since all the RNA that had been isolated was reverse transcribed. Generated by immunoSEQ multiplex PCR, the TCRdb table keeps only in-frame clones and is missing some. The sample lists some 270,000 clones, less than 15% occurring once. Purity exceeding 98% was reached by all sorted populations. Study-level findings and limits: Across patients, naive, central memory and Treg TCRB repertoires exhibited apparently greater similarity than was observed across healthy donors.

On this clone itself: The antigen is unknown.

This CDR3 region has 14 residues. Per the germline V gene, CDR1 is ENHRY and CDR2 is SYGVKD. J gave up 0 bases and V 7 bases, and 5 bases lay outside the gene matches. The gene calls are TRBV10-3 and TRBJ2-5, with 7 positions matching TRBD1. Sequenced input: naive CD4+ T cells from blood. This clonotype was obtained from a middle-aged woman in good health. The CDR3 DNA sequence: TGTGCCATCACGAAAGGGGGCAACCAAGAGACCCAGTACTTC. This gives the protein CAITKGGNQETQYF.